The sequence of this TCR beta chain was determined in a study of CD8 T cells in ankylosing spondylitis. Study-level findings and limits: Characteristic of ankylosing spondylitis blood, it appeared, was a TCR beta motif comprising fewer than 10 highly homologous variants. Disease-linked clones bore a CD8+ phenotype, appearing relatively rarely in peripheral blood. Reported data indicate significant enrichment of disease-linked clones within matched ankylosing spondylitis synovial fluid.

The CDR3 runs to 16 residues. V shed 3 bases, J shed 4 bases, and the junction held 6 bases outside the gene matches. The germline V gene has CDR1 SGHAT and CDR2 FQNNGV. The authors made TCR beta libraries by quantitative 5'-RACE with molecular barcodes. Each CDR3 protein gets one entry after TCRdb re-called the 5' RACE reads with MiXCR. The sample lists about 540,000 distinct CDR3 sequences; roughly an eighth were seen once. This clonotype was recorded a few times. Its antigen is unknown. Sequencing was performed on blood, either unsorted or a sorted T cell fraction (not recorded which). This receptor was obtained from a male donor with ankylosing spondylitis. The chain combines TRBV11-2 with TRBJ1-2, with 12 bases fitting TRBD1. As DNA, the CDR3 is TGTGCCAGCAGCTTCAGGGGACAGGGGGCTGCCTATGGCTACACCTTC. The encoded protein is CASSFRGQGAAYGYTF.